This entry features one T cell receptor beta chain sequence. As yet, its antigen is unknown. A second roughly 6 to 11 cycle PCR used barcoded and J-beta primers. TCRdb called the 5' RACE reads again in MiXCR, with one record for every CDR3 protein. The sample holds under 750,000 distinct CDR3 sequences; around half are singletons and the top ten take under 30%. All donors came from Russia, were Caucasian and healthy, and spanned ages about 6 to 100. Researchers collected ten milliliters of peripheral blood from every single donor. Each sample used at least 6 million PBMCs. This sample was taken from a study of blood T cells in healthy people across ages. Findings and limits, study-wide: Estimates of diversity drawn from one million T cells were considered underestimates.

The CDR3 has 17 residues. V was cut by 0 bases and J by 10 bases, with 22 bases left in between. Germline CDR1 is DFQATT and CDR2 is SNEGSKA (reference sequence). The sequence came from an elderly man in good health. The chain uses TRBV20-1 and TRBJ1-6; maybe TRBD1 (6 bases). Sequences were obtained from blood. The chain's CDR3 is CSARDPSRDISRSPLHF. The CDR3 nucleotides are TGCAGTGCTAGAGACCCCTCGCGGGACATATCTAGGTCACCCCTCCACTTT.